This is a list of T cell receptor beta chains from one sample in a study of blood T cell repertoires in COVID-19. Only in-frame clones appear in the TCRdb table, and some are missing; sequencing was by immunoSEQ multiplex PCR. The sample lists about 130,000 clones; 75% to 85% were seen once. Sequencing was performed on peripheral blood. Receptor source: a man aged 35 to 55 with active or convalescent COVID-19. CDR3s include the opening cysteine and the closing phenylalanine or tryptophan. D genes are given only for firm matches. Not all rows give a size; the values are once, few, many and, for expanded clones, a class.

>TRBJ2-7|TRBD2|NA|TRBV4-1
CASSQGSGSSLYEQYF
TGCGCCAGCAGCCAGGGTAGCGGGAGTTCGCTTTACGAGCAGTACTTC
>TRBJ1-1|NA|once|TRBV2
CASSATGNTEAFF
TGTGCCAGCAGTGCCACAGGGAACACTGAAGCTTTCTTT
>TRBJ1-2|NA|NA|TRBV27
CASSRLGPNYGYTF
TGTGCCAGCAGTCGGCTTGGGCCTAACTATGGCTACACCTTC
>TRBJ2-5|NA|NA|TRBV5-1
CASSLLDPVRDPQYF
TGCGCCAGCAGCTTGTTGGACCCCGTTCGGGATCCCCAGTACTTC
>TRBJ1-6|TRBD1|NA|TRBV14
CASSQGQFVSYNSPLHF
TGTGCCAGCAGCCAGGGACAGTTCGTCTCCTATAATTCACCCCTCCACTTT
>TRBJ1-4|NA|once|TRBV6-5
CASSSMGPNEKLFF
TGTGCCAGCAGTTCCATGGGGCCTAATGAAAAACTGTTTTTT
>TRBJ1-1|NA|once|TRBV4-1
CASSRSDTPGREAFF
TGCGCCAGCAGCCGATCGGATACCCCAGGCCGAGAAGCTTTCTTT
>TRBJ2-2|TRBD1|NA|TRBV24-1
CATSDHGTGGYGELFF
TGTGCCACCAGTGACCATGGGACAGGGGGGTACGGGGAGCTGTTTTTT
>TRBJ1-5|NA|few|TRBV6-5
CASSYSGGLNQPQHF
TGTGCCAGCAGTTACTCCGGGGGACTCAATCAGCCCCAGCATTTT
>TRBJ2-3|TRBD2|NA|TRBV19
CASSPFLAADTDTQYF
TGTGCCAGTAGTCCGTTCCTAGCGGCCGACACAGATACGCAGTATTTT
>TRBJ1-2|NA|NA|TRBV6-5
CASRVGSSVDYGYTF
TGTGCCAGCAGGGTGGGGAGTAGTGTAGACTATGGCTACACCTTC
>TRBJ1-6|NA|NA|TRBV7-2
CASSFPPTPLHF
TGTGCCAGCAGCTTCCCTCCTACACCCCTCCACTTT
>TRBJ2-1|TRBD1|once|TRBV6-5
CASSLTGQLHNEQFF
TGTGCCAGCAGCCTAACGGGACAGTTACACAATGAGCAGTTCTTC
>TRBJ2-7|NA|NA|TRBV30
CAWSVTPGNEQYF
TGTGCCTGGAGTGTTACGCCAGGGAACGAGCAGTACTTC
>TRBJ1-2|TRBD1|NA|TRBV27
CASRAAGTGRGYTF
TGTGCCAGCAGGGCTGCCGGGACAGGACGTGGCTACACCTTC
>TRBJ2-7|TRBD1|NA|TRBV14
CASSQGTGTYEQYF
TGTGCCAGCAGCCAAGGGACAGGTACCTACGAGCAGTACTTC
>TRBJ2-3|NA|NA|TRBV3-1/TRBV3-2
CASSSPGTDTQYF
TGTGCCAGCAGCTCCCCGGGGACAGATACGCAGTATTTT
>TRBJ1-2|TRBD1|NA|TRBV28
CASSIRTGGVDGYTF
TGTGCCAGCAGTATCAGGACAGGGGGGGTGGATGGCTACACCTTC
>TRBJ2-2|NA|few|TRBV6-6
CAGKPAGDTGELFF
TGTGCCGGAAAGCCGGCAGGGGACACCGGGGAGCTGTTTTTT
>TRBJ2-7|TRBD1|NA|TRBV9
CASSVQGDRGNEQYF
TGTGCCAGCAGCGTACAAGGAGACAGGGGGAACGAGCAGTACTTC
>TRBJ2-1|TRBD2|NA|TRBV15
CATSRDKAGTSANEQFF
TGTGCCACCAGCAGAGATAAGGCCGGGACTAGCGCGAATGAGCAGTTCTTC
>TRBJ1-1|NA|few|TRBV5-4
CASSLRGGKVTEAFF
TGTGCCAGCAGCTTAAGGGGGGGGAAAGTGACTGAAGCTTTCTTT
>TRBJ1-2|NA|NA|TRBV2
CASRLLRAGYGYTF
TGTGCCAGCAGACTTCTAAGGGCGGGCTATGGCTACACCTTC
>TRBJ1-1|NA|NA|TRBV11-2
CASSYDGYRTEAFF
TGTGCCAGCAGCTATGACGGGTACCGGACTGAAGCTTTCTTT
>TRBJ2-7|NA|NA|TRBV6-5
CASRRGTTYEQYF
TGTGCCAGCAGGAGGGGGACAACCTACGAGCAGTACTTC
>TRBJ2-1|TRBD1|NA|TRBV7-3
CASSLNPGQETYNEQFF
TGTGCCAGCAGCTTAAACCCGGGACAGGAGACCTACAATGAGCAGTTCTTC
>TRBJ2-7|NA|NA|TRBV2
CASTGFDSYEQYF
TGTGCCAGCACAGGGTTCGATTCCTACGAGCAGTACTTC
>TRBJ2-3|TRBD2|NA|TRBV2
CASTRKRDTDTQYF
TGTGCCAGCACCCGGAAGCGGGATACAGATACGCAGTATTTT
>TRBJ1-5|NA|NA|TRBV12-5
CASALLGGSNQPQHF
TGTGCTAGTGCCCTTCTCGGGGGATCGAATCAGCCCCAGCATTTT
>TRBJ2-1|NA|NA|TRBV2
CASSDERPYNEQFF
TGTGCCAGCAGTGATGAGCGGCCCTACAATGAGCAGTTCTTC